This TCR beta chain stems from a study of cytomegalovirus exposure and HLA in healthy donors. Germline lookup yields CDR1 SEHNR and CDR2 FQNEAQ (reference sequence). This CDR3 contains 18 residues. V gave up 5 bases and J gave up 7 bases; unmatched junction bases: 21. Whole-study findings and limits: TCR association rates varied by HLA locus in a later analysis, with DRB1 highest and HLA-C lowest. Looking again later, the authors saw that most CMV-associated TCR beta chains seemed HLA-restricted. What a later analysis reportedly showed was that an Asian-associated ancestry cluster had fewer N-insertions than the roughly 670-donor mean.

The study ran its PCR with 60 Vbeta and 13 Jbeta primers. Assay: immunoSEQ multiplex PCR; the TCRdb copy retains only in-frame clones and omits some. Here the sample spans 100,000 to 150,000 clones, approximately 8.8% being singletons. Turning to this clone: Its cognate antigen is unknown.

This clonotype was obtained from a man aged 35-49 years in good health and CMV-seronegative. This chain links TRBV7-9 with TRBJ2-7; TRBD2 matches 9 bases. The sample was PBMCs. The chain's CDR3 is CASSTSGTSKLLMGEQYF. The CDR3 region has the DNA TGTGCCAGCAGCACGTCCGGGACTAGCAAACTCCTAATGGGGGAGCAGTACTTC.